This is a list of T cell receptor beta chains from one sample in a study of human T cells and chemical hapten exposure. A single record per CDR3 protein comes from TCRdb applying MiXCR to the reads. The data hold 120,000 or so distinct CDR3 sequences, with less than 10% observed a single time. The sample comprised whole blood. The source of these receptors is a human donor in good health. Some clones in this sample may be carry-over from other donors' samples. Each CDR3 is given with its conserved first and last residue. Fields, in order: CDR3 protein, CDR3 DNA, J gene, V gene, D gene, clone size. The D gene is left open where the match is weak. Clone size is given for some rows only: seen once, a few or many times, or a class if the clone is expanded.

CDR3 protein: CASSFGQGPLDTQYF
CDR3 DNA: TGCGCCAGCAGCTTTGGACAGGGCCCCCTGGATACGCAGTATTTT
J gene: TRBJ2-3
V gene: TRBV4-1
D gene: TRBD1
clone size: NA

CDR3 protein: CANRGPSYNSPLHF
CDR3 DNA: TGTGCTAATCGGGGACCCTCCTATAATTCACCCCTCCACTTT
J gene: TRBJ1-6
V gene: TRBV6-6
D gene: NA
clone size: NA

CDR3 protein: CSARVPGRIGNTIYF
CDR3 DNA: TGCAGTGCTAGGGTACCGGGACGGATTGGAAACACCATATATTTT
J gene: TRBJ1-3
V gene: TRBV20-1
D gene: NA
clone size: few

CDR3 protein: CASSKPWGRSTGELFF
CDR3 DNA: TGTGCCAGCAGCAAACCATGGGGACGCTCTACCGGGGAGCTGTTTTTT
J gene: TRBJ2-2
V gene: TRBV21-1
D gene: NA
clone size: few

CDR3 protein: CASSYPRVAKNIQYF
CDR3 DNA: TGTGCCAGCAGTTATCCGCGAGTAGCCAAAAACATTCAGTACTTC
J gene: TRBJ2-4
V gene: TRBV6-2/TRBV6-3
D gene: NA
clone size: few

CDR3 protein: CASSPTSGRANTGELFF
CDR3 DNA: TGTGCCAGCAGCCCAACTAGCGGGAGGGCGAACACCGGGGAGCTGTTTTTT
J gene: TRBJ2-2
V gene: TRBV12-3/TRBV12-4
D gene: TRBD2
clone size: few

CDR3 protein: CASSQEPSTGELFF
CDR3 DNA: TGCGCCAGCAGCCAAGAGCCCAGCACCGGGGAGCTGTTTTTT
J gene: TRBJ2-2
V gene: TRBV4-3
D gene: NA
clone size: many

CDR3 protein: CASSQDGEEGWGNEQFF
CDR3 DNA: TGCGCCAGCAGCCAAGATGGGGAAGAGGGGTGGGGCAATGAGCAGTTCTTC
J gene: TRBJ2-1
V gene: TRBV4-1
D gene: NA
clone size: few

CDR3 protein: CASSLGQDNNEQFF
CDR3 DNA: TGTGCCAGCAGTTTAGGACAGGACAACAATGAGCAGTTCTTC
J gene: TRBJ2-1
V gene: TRBV28
D gene: TRBD1
clone size: NA

CDR3 protein: CASSSGTARETQYF
CDR3 DNA: TGTGCCAGCAGCTCCGGGACAGCGCGGGAGACCCAGTACTTC
J gene: TRBJ2-5
V gene: TRBV7-9
D gene: TRBD1
clone size: NA

CDR3 protein: CATSREQGRGYEQYF
CDR3 DNA: TGTGCCACCAGCAGAGAACAGGGCCGCGGCTACGAGCAGTACTTC
J gene: TRBJ2-7
V gene: TRBV15
D gene: NA
clone size: NA

CDR3 protein: CAWSPMEGGELFF
CDR3 DNA: TGTGCCTGGAGTCCCATGGAGGGGGGGGAGCTGTTTTTT
J gene: TRBJ2-2
V gene: TRBV30
D gene: NA
clone size: many

CDR3 protein: CASSSFGTANNSPLHF
CDR3 DNA: TGTGCCAGCAGCTCCTTCGGGACGGCTAATAATTCACCCCTCCACTTT
J gene: TRBJ1-6
V gene: TRBV7-2
D gene: NA
clone size: many

CDR3 protein: CASSVGADAGNTIYF
CDR3 DNA: TGTGCCAGCAGCGTAGGGGCCGACGCTGGAAACACCATATATTTT
J gene: TRBJ1-3
V gene: TRBV9
D gene: NA
clone size: many

CDR3 protein: CASSLEIGRAEKLFF
CDR3 DNA: TGTGCCAGCAGCTTAGAGATAGGTCGGGCTGAAAAACTGTTTTTT
J gene: TRBJ1-4
V gene: TRBV7-2
D gene: NA
clone size: many

CDR3 protein: CASSSPEGEQYF
CDR3 DNA: TGTGCCAGCAGCTCCCCGGAGGGAGAGCAGTACTTC
J gene: TRBJ2-7
V gene: TRBV7-9
D gene: NA
clone size: NA

CDR3 protein: CASKDRADTQYF
CDR3 DNA: TGTGCCAGCAAAGACAGGGCAGATACGCAGTATTTT
J gene: TRBJ2-3
V gene: TRBV6-5
D gene: TRBD1
clone size: NA

CDR3 protein: CASSISGGNYEQYF
CDR3 DNA: TGTGCCAGCAGCATTAGCGGGGGGAACTACGAGCAGTACTTC
J gene: TRBJ2-7
V gene: TRBV7-8
D gene: TRBD2
clone size: few

CDR3 protein: CASSRSGTGRPNEKLFF
CDR3 DNA: TGTGCCAGCAGCCGCTCCGGGACAGGGAGGCCTAATGAAAAACTGTTTTTT
J gene: TRBJ1-4
V gene: TRBV14
D gene: TRBD1
clone size: few

CDR3 protein: CASSPRFGDTYEQYF
CDR3 DNA: TGTGCCAGCTCACCACGGTTCGGAGATACCTACGAGCAGTACTTC
J gene: TRBJ2-7
V gene: TRBV18
D gene: NA
clone size: few

CDR3 protein: CASSTRDRSYEQYF
CDR3 DNA: TGCGCCAGCAGCACCCGGGACAGGAGTTACGAGCAGTACTTC
J gene: TRBJ2-7
V gene: TRBV5-1
D gene: TRBD1
clone size: few

CDR3 protein: CASSEARLAWDTYEQYF
CDR3 DNA: TGTGCCAGCAGTGAAGCCCGACTAGCTTGGGACACCTACGAGCAGTACTTC
J gene: TRBJ2-7
V gene: TRBV6-1
D gene: NA
clone size: few

CDR3 protein: CASSQDWRQGAVEAFF
CDR3 DNA: TGCGCCAGCAGCCAAGATTGGCGGCAGGGGGCGGTTGAAGCTTTCTTT
J gene: TRBJ1-1
V gene: TRBV4-3
D gene: TRBD1
clone size: many

CDR3 protein: CAISETQREEEGTF
CDR3 DNA: TGTGCCATCAGTGAGACCCAACGGGAGGAGGAAGGCACCTTC
J gene: TRBJ1-2
V gene: TRBV10-3
D gene: NA
clone size: many

CDR3 protein: CSAEERTGASYEQYF
CDR3 DNA: TGCAGTGCCGAGGAAAGGACAGGGGCCTCCTACGAGCAGTACTTC
J gene: TRBJ2-7
V gene: TRBV20-1
D gene: TRBD1
clone size: NA

CDR3 protein: CATQGQAVDTQYF
CDR3 DNA: TGTGCCACCCAGGGACAGGCTGTAGATACGCAGTATTTT
J gene: TRBJ2-3
V gene: TRBV15
D gene: TRBD1
clone size: few

CDR3 protein: CASSWRETGANVLTF
CDR3 DNA: TGTGCCAGCAGTTGGAGGGAGACTGGGGCCAACGTCCTGACTTTC
J gene: TRBJ2-6
V gene: TRBV27
D gene: NA
clone size: few

CDR3 protein: CASSYGSASQETQYF
CDR3 DNA: TGTGCCAGCAGTTATGGTTCGGCTTCCCAAGAGACCCAGTACTTC
J gene: TRBJ2-5
V gene: TRBV6-6
D gene: NA
clone size: few

CDR3 protein: CASADYTGELFF
CDR3 DNA: TGTGCCAGCGCAGATTACACCGGGGAGCTGTTTTTT
J gene: TRBJ2-2
V gene: TRBV6-4
D gene: NA
clone size: many

CDR3 protein: CASSWGRYEQYF
CDR3 DNA: TGTGCCAGCAGTTGGGGACGGTACGAGCAGTACTTC
J gene: TRBJ2-7
V gene: TRBV12-3/TRBV12-4
D gene: NA
clone size: NA

CDR3 protein: CASSLWASGGASYEQYF
CDR3 DNA: TGTGCCAGCAGCTTGTGGGCTAGCGGGGGGGCCTCCTACGAGCAGTACTTC
J gene: TRBJ2-7
V gene: TRBV7-2
D gene: TRBD2
clone size: many

CDR3 protein: CAIKGASGGYEQYF
CDR3 DNA: TGTGCCATCAAAGGCGCTAGCGGGGGCTACGAGCAGTACTTC
J gene: TRBJ2-7
V gene: TRBV10-3
D gene: TRBD2
clone size: NA

CDR3 protein: CASNVGQGIEKLFF
CDR3 DNA: TGTGCCAGCAACGTAGGACAGGGGATTGAAAAACTGTTTTTT
J gene: TRBJ1-4
V gene: TRBV7-9
D gene: TRBD1
clone size: NA

CDR3 protein: CSVERRTEMNTEAFF
CDR3 DNA: TGCAGCGTTGAACGCCGGACGGAGATGAACACTGAAGCTTTCTTT
J gene: TRBJ1-1
V gene: TRBV29-1
D gene: NA
clone size: few

CDR3 protein: CASSWDRLGAYEQYF
CDR3 DNA: TGCGCCAGCAGCTGGGACCGACTGGGGGCCTACGAGCAGTACTTC
J gene: TRBJ2-7
V gene: TRBV5-1
D gene: NA
clone size: many

CDR3 protein: CASSLAGRSGELFF
CDR3 DNA: TGTGCCAGCAGTTTGGCCGGGAGATCCGGGGAGCTGTTTTTT
J gene: TRBJ2-2
V gene: TRBV12-3/TRBV12-4
D gene: NA
clone size: many

CDR3 protein: CASSGQEYEQYF
CDR3 DNA: TGTGCCAGCAGTGGACAGGAATACGAGCAGTACTTC
J gene: TRBJ2-7
V gene: TRBV6-6
D gene: TRBD1
clone size: many

CDR3 protein: CASTEGTDGNTIYF
CDR3 DNA: TGTGCCAGCACCGAAGGGACAGATGGAAACACCATATATTTT
J gene: TRBJ1-3
V gene: TRBV7-9
D gene: TRBD1
clone size: NA

CDR3 protein: CASSYRTSYEQYF
CDR3 DNA: TGTGCCAGCAGTTACAGGACATCCTACGAGCAGTACTTC
J gene: TRBJ2-7
V gene: TRBV27
D gene: NA
clone size: few

CDR3 protein: CASSVQGVPSYEQYF
CDR3 DNA: TGCGCCAGCAGCGTACAGGGGGTCCCCTCCTACGAGCAGTACTTC
J gene: TRBJ2-7
V gene: TRBV5-1
D gene: TRBD1
clone size: NA

CDR3 protein: CASSFRGLGEQFF
CDR3 DNA: TGTGCCAGCAGTTTCCGAGGACTTGGTGAGCAGTTCTTC
J gene: TRBJ2-1
V gene: TRBV27
D gene: NA
clone size: few

CDR3 protein: CSASGLRGQPNEKLFF
CDR3 DNA: TGCAGTGCTAGTGGGCTGCGGGGACAGCCTAATGAAAAACTGTTTTTT
J gene: TRBJ1-4
V gene: TRBV20-1
D gene: TRBD1
clone size: NA

CDR3 protein: CSGATGTEQFF
CDR3 DNA: TGCAGCGGGGCTACAGGGACTGAGCAGTTCTTC
J gene: TRBJ2-1
V gene: TRBV29-1
D gene: NA
clone size: many

CDR3 protein: CASSSTGDGETQYF
CDR3 DNA: TGTGCCAGCAGCTCGACAGGGGATGGGGAGACCCAGTACTTC
J gene: TRBJ2-5
V gene: TRBV7-2
D gene: TRBD1
clone size: many

CDR3 protein: CSARVFGPTLAKNIQYF
CDR3 DNA: TGCAGTGCTAGAGTTTTTGGCCCGACACTAGCCAAAAACATTCAGTACTTC
J gene: TRBJ2-4
V gene: TRBV20-1
D gene: NA
clone size: NA

CDR3 protein: CASYGLWAGTSGHSSYEQYF
CDR3 DNA: TGTGCCAGCTACGGACTTTGGGCCGGGACTAGCGGTCACAGCTCCTACGAGCAGTACTTC
J gene: TRBJ2-7
V gene: TRBV6-2/TRBV6-3
D gene: TRBD2
clone size: few

CDR3 protein: CAISELGQIYNEQFF
CDR3 DNA: TGTGCCATCAGTGAGCTCGGACAGATATACAATGAGCAGTTCTTC
J gene: TRBJ2-1
V gene: TRBV10-3
D gene: NA
clone size: many

CDR3 protein: CASSLAGTGFYEQYF
CDR3 DNA: TGCGCCAGCAGCTTGGCAGGGACGGGATTCTACGAGCAGTACTTC
J gene: TRBJ2-7
V gene: TRBV5-1
D gene: NA
clone size: NA

CDR3 protein: CASSIDRGRGNEQFF
CDR3 DNA: TGTGCCAGTAGTATAGACAGGGGGCGAGGCAATGAGCAGTTCTTC
J gene: TRBJ2-1
V gene: TRBV19
D gene: TRBD1
clone size: many

CDR3 protein: CSAGSGRYTGELFF
CDR3 DNA: TGCAGCGCTGGTAGCGGGAGGTACACCGGGGAGCTGTTTTTT
J gene: TRBJ2-2
V gene: TRBV29-1
D gene: TRBD2
clone size: few

CDR3 protein: CATSVDSYEQYF
CDR3 DNA: TGTGCCACCAGTGTTGACAGCTACGAGCAGTACTTC
J gene: TRBJ2-7
V gene: TRBV15
D gene: NA
clone size: NA

CDR3 protein: CASSAGFAQAFF
CDR3 DNA: TGCGCCAGCAGCGCTGGTTTCGCCCAAGCTTTCTTT
J gene: TRBJ1-1
V gene: TRBV5-1
D gene: NA
clone size: many

CDR3 protein: CASSLGGRAGEQYF
CDR3 DNA: TGCGCCAGCAGCTTGGGAGGCAGGGCAGGGGAGCAGTACTTC
J gene: TRBJ2-7
V gene: TRBV5-1
D gene: NA
clone size: NA